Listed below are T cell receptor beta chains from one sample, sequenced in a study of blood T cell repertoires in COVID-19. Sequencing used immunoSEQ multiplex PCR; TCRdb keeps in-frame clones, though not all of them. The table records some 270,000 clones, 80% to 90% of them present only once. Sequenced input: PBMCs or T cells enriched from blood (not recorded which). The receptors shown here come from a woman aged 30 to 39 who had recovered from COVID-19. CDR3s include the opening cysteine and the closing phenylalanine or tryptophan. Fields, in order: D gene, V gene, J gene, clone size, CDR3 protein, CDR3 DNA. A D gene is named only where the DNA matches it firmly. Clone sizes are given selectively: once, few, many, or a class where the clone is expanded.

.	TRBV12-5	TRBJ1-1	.	CASAPQGLYTEAFF	TGTGCTAGTGCTCCTCAGGGACTATACACTGAAGCTTTCTTT
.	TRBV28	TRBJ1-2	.	CASRPGGYYGYTF	TGTGCCAGCAGACCTGGCGGGTACTATGGCTACACCTTC
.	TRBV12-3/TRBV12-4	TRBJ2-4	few	CASSPVGVRVMHF	TGTGCCAGCAGTCCCGTCGGCGTCAGGGTCATGCACTTC
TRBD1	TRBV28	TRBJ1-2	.	CASSLYAGTGDGYTF	TGTGCCAGCAGTTTATACGCCGGGACAGGGGATGGCTACACCTTC
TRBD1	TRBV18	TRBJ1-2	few	CASSPDRDYGYTF	TGTGCCAGCTCACCGGACAGGGACTATGGCTACACCTTC
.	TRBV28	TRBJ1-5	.	CASIFERVGNQPQHF	TGTGCCAGCATCTTCGAACGGGTGGGCAATCAGCCCCAGCATTTT
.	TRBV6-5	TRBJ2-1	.	CASSYLGTSNNEQFF	TGTGCCAGCAGTTACTTAGGGACATCTAACAATGAGCAGTTCTTC
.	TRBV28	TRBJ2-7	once	CASSLETTLTYEQYF	TGTGCCAGCAGTTTAGAGACTACCTTGACCTACGAGCAGTACTTC
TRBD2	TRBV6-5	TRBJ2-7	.	CASSPRGGQYEQYF	TGTGCCAGCAGTCCCCGGGGGGGCCAATACGAGCAGTACTTC
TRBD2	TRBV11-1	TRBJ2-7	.	CASSYIAGGPYEQYF	TGTGCCAGCAGCTACATAGCGGGGGGGCCGTACGAGCAGTACTTC
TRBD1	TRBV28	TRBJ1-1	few	CASTTDRGPGTEAFF	TGTGCCAGTACGACGGACAGGGGGCCGGGGACTGAAGCTTTCTTT
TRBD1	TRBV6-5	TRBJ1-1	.	CASRTQGARTEAFF	TGTGCCAGCAGAACACAGGGGGCGAGAACTGAAGCTTTCTTT
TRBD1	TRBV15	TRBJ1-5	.	CATSSTGVRDSNQPQHF	TGTGCCACCAGCAGTACAGGGGTGCGGGATAGCAATCAGCCCCAGCATTTT
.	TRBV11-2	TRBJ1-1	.	CASSLGSRDTEAFF	TGTGCCAGCAGCTTAGGTAGCAGAGACACTGAAGCTTTCTTT
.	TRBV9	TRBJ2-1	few	CASSVGTLGSEQFF	TGTGCCAGCAGCGTAGGAACTCTCGGTAGTGAGCAGTTCTTC
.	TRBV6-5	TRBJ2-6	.	CASGGGNVLTF	TGTGCCAGCGGGGGAGGCAACGTCCTGACTTTC
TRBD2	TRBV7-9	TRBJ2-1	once	CASSEGGKRNEQFF	TGTGCCAGCAGCGAGGGAGGGAAGAGGAATGAGCAGTTCTTC
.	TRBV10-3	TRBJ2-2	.	CAISTGRLAANTGELFF	TGTGCCATCAGCACAGGGCGTCTTGCCGCGAACACCGGGGAGCTGTTTTTT
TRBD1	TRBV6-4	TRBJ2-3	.	CASSRDRADTQYF	TGTGCCAGCAGTCGGGACAGGGCAGATACGCAGTATTTT
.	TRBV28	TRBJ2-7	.	CASSFTPGGEFPTTYEQYF	TGTGCCAGCAGTTTTACCCCAGGAGGCGAATTCCCAACCACCTACGAGCAGTACTTC
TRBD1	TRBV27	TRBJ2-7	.	CASRARGNYEQYF	TGTGCCAGCAGGGCCAGGGGGAACTACGAGCAGTACTTC
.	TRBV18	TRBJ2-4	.	CASCDSVGAKNIQYF	TGTGCCAGCTGCGATTCCGTTGGTGCCAAAAACATTCAGTACTTC
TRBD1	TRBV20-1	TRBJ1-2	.	CSARTGYGYTF	TGCAGTGCAAGGACAGGGTATGGCTACACCTTC
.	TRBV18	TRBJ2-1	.	CASSRSGGEQFF	TGTGCCAGCTCACGCAGTGGTGGTGAGCAGTTCTTC
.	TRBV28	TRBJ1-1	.	CASSFPHGTLTEAFF	TGTGCCAGCAGTTTCCCCCATGGGACTCTCACTGAAGCTTTCTTT
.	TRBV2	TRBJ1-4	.	CASREGGSEKLFF	TGTGCCAGCAGGGAGGGGGGGTCTGAAAAACTGTTTTTT
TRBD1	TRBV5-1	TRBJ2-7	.	CASSSSGTGTHEQYF	TGCGCCAGCAGCTCCTCCGGGACAGGGACCCACGAGCAGTACTTC
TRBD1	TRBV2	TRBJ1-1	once	CASRGDSPNTEAFF	TGTGCCAGCAGGGGGGACAGCCCGAACACTGAAGCTTTCTTT
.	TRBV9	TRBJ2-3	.	CASSVQGPDTQYF	TGTGCCAGCAGCGTGCAGGGGCCAGATACGCAGTATTTT